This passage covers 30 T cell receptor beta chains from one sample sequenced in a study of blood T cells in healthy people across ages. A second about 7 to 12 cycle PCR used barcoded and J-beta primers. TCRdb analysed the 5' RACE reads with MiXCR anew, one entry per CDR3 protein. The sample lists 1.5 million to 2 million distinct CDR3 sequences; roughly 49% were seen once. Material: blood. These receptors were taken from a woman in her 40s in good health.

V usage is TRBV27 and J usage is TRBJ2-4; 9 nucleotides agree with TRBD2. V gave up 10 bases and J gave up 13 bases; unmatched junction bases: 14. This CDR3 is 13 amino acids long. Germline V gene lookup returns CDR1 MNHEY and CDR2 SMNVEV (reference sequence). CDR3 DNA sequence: TGTGCCACCAGGGGGAGCGGGGGGCAAAAGCAGTACTTC. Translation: CATRGSGGQKQYF.

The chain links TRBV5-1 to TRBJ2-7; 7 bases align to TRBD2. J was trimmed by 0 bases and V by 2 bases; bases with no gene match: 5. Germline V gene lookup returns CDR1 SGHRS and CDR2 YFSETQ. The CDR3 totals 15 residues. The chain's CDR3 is CASSFPRGSSYEQYF. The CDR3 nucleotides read TGCGCCAGCAGCTTTCCGCGGGGGAGCTCCTACGAGCAGTACTTC. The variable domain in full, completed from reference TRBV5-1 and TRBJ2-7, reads KAGVTQTPRYLIKTRGQQVTLSCSPISGHRSVSWYQQTPGQGLQFLFEYFSETQRNKGNFPGRFSGRQFSNSRSEMNVSTLELGDSALYLCASSFPRGSSYEQYFGPGTRLTVT.

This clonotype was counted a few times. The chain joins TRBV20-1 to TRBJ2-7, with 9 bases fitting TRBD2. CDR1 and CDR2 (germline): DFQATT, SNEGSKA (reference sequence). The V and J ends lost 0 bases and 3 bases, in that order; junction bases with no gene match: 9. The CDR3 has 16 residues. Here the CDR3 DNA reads TGCAGTGCTAGAGATCGGTTGCGGGGGGGCCTCTACGAGCAGTACTTC. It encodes CSARDRLRGGLYEQYF.

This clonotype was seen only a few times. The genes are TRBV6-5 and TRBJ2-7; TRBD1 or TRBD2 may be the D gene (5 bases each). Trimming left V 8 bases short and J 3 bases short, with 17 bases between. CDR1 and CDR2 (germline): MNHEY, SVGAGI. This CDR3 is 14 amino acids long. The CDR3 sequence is CASLSRDLGYEQYF. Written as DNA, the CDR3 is TGTGCCAGCCTAAGCCGGGACCTCGGCTACGAGCAGTACTTC.

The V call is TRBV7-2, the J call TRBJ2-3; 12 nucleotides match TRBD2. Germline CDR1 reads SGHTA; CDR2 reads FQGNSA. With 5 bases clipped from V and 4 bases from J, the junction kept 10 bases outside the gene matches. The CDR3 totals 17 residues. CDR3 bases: TGTGCCAGCAGCACTCCGACTAGCGGGAGTTCGTCAGATACGCAGTATTTT. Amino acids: CASSTPTSGSSSDTQYF.

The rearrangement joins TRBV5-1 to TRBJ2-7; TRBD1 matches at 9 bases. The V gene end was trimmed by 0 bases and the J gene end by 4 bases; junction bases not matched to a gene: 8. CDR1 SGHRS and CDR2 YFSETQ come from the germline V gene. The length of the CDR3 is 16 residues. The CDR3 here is CASSLAFRGQGYEQYF. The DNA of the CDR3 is TGCGCCAGCAGCTTGGCTTTCCGGGGACAGGGATACGAGCAGTACTTC.

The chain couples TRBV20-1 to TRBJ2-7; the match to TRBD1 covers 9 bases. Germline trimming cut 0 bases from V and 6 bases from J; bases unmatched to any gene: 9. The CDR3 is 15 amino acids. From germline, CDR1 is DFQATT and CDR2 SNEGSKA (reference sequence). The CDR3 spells CSARDFDRGAGEQYF. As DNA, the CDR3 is TGCAGTGCTAGAGATTTCGACAGGGGGGCTGGCGAGCAGTACTTC.

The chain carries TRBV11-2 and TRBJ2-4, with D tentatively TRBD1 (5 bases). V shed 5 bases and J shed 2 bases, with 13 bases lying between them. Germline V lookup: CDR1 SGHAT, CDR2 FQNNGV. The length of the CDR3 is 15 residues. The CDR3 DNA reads TGTGCCAGCAGCCCCCCCCGACAGACCAAAAACATTCAGTACTTC. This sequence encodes CASSPPRQTKNIQYF.

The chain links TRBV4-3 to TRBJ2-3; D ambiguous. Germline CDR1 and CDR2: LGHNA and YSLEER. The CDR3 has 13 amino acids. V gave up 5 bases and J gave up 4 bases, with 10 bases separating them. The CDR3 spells CASSDDLADTQYF. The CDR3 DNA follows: TGCGCCAGCAGCGACGACCTTGCAGATACGCAGTATTTT.

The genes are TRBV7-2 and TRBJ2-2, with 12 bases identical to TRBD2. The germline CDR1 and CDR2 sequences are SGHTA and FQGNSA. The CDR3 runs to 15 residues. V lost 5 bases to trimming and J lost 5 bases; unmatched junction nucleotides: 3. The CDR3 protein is CASSRTSGGTGELFF. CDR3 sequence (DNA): TGTGCCAGCAGCCGCACTAGCGGGGGGACCGGGGAGCTGTTTTTT.

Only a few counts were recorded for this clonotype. Written as DNA, the CDR3 is TGTGCCATCAGTGAGTCGGACGGTCGGGAGACCCAGTACTTC. The encoded protein is CAISESDGRETQYF. This chain joins TRBV10-3 and TRBJ2-5, with D unclear. This CDR3 is 14 amino acids long. Trimming took 0 bases from V and 5 from J, leaving 10 bases between them. Germline loops: CDR1 ENHRY, CDR2 SYGVKD.

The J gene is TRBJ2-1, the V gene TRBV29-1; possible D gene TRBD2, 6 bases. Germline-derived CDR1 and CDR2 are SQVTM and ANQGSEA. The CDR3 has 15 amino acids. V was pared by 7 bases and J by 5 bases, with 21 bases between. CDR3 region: CSGTSSEPPNNEQFF. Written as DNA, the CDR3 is TGCAGCGGAACCTCTAGCGAGCCTCCTAACAATGAGCAGTTCTTC.

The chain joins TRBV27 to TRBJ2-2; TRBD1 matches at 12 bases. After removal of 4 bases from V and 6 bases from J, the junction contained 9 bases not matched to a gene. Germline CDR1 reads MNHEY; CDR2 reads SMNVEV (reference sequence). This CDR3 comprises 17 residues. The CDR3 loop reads CASSSPSGTGGSGELFF. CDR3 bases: TGTGCCAGCAGTTCCCCCTCCGGGACAGGGGGCTCCGGGGAGCTGTTTTTT.

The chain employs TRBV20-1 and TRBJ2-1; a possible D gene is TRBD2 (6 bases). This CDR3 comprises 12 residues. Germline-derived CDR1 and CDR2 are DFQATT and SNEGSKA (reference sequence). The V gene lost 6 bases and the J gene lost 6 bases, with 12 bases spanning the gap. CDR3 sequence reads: CSARLVTNEQFF. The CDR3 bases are TGCAGTGCAAGACTAGTAACCAATGAGCAGTTCTTC.

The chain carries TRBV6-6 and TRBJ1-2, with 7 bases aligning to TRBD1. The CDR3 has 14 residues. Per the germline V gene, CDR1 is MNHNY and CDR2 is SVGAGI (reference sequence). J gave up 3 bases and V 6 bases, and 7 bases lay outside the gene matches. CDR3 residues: CASRDAGGDYGYTF. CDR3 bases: TGTGCCAGCAGGGACGCAGGGGGAGACTATGGCTACACCTTC.

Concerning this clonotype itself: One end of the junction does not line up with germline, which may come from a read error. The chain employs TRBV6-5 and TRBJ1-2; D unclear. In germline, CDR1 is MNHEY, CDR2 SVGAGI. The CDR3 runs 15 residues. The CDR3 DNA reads TGTGTCAGCACTAACGGGGTTGGACCCAACTATGGCTACACCTTC. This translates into CVSTNGVGPNYGYTF.

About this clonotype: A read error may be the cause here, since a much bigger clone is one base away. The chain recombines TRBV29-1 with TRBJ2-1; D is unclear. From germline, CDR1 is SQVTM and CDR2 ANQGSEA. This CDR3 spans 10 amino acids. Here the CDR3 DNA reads TGCAACGCCGAAAGTAATGAGCAGTTCTTC. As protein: CNAESNEQFF.

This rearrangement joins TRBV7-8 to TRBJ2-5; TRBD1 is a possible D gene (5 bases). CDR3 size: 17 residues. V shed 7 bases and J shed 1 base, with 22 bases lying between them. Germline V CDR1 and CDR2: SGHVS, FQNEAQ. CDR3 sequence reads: CASTPRNPRVGQETQYF. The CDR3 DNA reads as TGTGCCAGCACACCGAGGAACCCCAGGGTTGGCCAAGAGACCCAGTACTTC.

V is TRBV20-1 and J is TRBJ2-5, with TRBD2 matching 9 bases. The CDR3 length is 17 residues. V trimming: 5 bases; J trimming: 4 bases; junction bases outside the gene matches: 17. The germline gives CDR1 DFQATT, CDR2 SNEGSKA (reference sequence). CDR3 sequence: CSAPPWGSGGRRETQYF. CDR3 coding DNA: TGCAGTGCTCCTCCCTGGGGAAGCGGGGGGCGGAGAGAGACCCAGTACTTC.

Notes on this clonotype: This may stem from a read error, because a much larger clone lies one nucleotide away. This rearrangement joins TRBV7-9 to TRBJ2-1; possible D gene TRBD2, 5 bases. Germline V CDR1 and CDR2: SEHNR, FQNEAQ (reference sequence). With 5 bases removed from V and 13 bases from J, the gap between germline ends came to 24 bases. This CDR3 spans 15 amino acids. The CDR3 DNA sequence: TGTGCCAGCAGCCCCGGACGGACGGCCTGGGAGACCCAGTTCTTC. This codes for CASSPGRTAWETQFF.

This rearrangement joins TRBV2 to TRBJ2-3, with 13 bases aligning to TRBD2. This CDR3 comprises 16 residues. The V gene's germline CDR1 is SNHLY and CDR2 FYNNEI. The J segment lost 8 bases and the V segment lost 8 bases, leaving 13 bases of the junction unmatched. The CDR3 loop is CASLRTSGGPKGTQYF. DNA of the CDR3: TGTGCCAGCTTGCGGACTAGCGGGGGCCCTAAGGGTACGCAGTATTTT.

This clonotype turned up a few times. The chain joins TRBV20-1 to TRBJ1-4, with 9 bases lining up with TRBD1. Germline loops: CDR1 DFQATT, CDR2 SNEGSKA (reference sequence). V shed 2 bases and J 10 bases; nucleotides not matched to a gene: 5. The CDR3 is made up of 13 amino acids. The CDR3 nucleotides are TGCAGTGCTAGACAGACAGGGGGGGGAAAACTGTTTTTT. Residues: CSARQTGGGKLFF.

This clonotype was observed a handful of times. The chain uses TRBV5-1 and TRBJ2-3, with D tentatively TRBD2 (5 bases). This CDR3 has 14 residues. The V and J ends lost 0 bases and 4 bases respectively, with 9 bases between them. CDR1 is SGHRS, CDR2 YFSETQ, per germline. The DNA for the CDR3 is TGCGCCAGCAGCTTGGAACTAGACGCAGATACGCAGTATTTT. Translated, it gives CASSLELDADTQYF.

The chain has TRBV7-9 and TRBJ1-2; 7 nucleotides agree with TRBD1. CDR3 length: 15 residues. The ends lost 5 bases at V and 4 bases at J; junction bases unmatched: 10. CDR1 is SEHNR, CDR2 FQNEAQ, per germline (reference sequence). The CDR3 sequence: CASSPLGTVLYGYTF. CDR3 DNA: TGTGCCAGCAGCCCCCTAGGGACAGTCCTCTATGGCTACACCTTC.

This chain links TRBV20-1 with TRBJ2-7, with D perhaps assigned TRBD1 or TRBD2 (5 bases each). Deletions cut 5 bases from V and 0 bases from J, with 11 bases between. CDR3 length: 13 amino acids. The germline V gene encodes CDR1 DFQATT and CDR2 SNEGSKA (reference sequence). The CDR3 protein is CSALRDGSYEQYF. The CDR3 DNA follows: TGCAGTGCTTTACGGGACGGCTCCTACGAGCAGTACTTC.

The CDR3 protein is CASSPRSGSSTDTQYF. The CDR3 coding sequence is TGTGCCAGCAGCCCCCGTAGCGGGTCCAGCACAGATACGCAGTATTTT. The rearrangement links TRBV5-6 to TRBJ2-3, with TRBD2 matching over 7 bases. The CDR3 sequence is 16 residues long. The V and J ends lost 4 bases and 0 bases, in that order; junction bases with no gene match: 8. CDR1 SGHDT and CDR2 YYEEEE come from the germline V gene.

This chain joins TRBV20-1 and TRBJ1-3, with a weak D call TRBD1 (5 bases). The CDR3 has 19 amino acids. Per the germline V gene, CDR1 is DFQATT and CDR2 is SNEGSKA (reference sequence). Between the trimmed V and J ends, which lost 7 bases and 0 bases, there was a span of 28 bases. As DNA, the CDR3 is TGCAGTGTCCTAGCGGAGGGGCAGGGCGGACTTTACTCTGGAAACACCATATATTTT. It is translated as CSVLAEGQGGLYSGNTIYF.

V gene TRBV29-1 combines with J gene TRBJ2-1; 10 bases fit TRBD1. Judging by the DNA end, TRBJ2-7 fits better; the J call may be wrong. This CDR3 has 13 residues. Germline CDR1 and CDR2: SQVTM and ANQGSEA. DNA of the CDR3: TGCAGCGGCTACCCGGGACAGGGGTATGAGCAGTACTTC. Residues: CSGYPGQGYEQYF.

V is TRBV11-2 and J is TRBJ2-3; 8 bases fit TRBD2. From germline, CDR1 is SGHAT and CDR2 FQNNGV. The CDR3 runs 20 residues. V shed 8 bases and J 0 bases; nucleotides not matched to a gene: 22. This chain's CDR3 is CASYGIRAGGHYTSTDTQYF. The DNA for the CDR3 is TGTGCCAGCTATGGGATTAGGGCGGGGGGCCATTACACAAGCACAGATACGCAGTATTTT.

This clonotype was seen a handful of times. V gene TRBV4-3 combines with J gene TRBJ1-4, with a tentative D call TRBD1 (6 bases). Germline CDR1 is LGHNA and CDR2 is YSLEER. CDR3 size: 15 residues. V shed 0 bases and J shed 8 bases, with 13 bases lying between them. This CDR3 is CASSQDIGGGEKLFF. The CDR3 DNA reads TGCGCCAGCAGCCAAGATATAGGGGGTGGCGAAAAACTGTTTTTT.